These 18 T cell receptor beta chains share one sample of origin, sequenced in a study of T cell responses to AZD1222 COVID-19 vaccine (dated by TCRdb to the early 2020s). The library relied on the immunoSEQ multiplex PCR assay. Drawn from immuneACCESS, this table holds only the in-frame rearrangements with V and J called that TCRdb kept. Clones are partly lost; checked studies trace under half to an unresolved V gene and leave the rest unexplained. This sample gives about 160,000 clones in total; 92% of them show up just once. 4% to 5.5% of the sample is held by the ten biggest clonotypes. The sample's time point label, in plain terms: baseline before first vaccination. The sample's treatment or condition label is to be understood as: meningococcal conjugate vaccine given as trial control. The material was peripheral blood, obtained on day 0 of MenACWY control vaccination. These receptors came from an adult in good health.

The genes are TRBV15 and TRBJ1-2, with TRBD1 as a possible D gene (6 bases). This CDR3 has 17 residues. The V gene lost 0 bases and the J gene lost 4 bases, with 18 bases spanning the gap. In germline, CDR1 is LNHNV, CDR2 YYDKDF (reference sequence). CDR3 residues: CATSRDRGAPGLYGYTF. The CDR3 DNA reads TGTGCCACCAGCAGAGATCGGGGGGCACCGGGCCTCTATGGCTACACCTTC.

About this clone itself: The sample holds other DNA sequences that translate to the same CDR3. The rearrangement joins TRBV5-1 to TRBJ1-1; D is perhaps TRBD1 (6 bases). The length of the CDR3 is 14 residues. Germline V CDR1 and CDR2: SGHRS, YFSETQ. V lost 0 bases and J lost 4, with 10 bases in between. The CDR3, as DNA: TGCGCCAGCAGCTTGGCCGGAGGGGGCACTGAAGCTTTCTTT. It yields the protein CASSLAGGGTEAFF.

V is TRBV11-2 and J is TRBJ1-2; no definite D call. The CDR3 sequence is 14 residues long. V was cut by 1 base and J by 8 bases, with 14 bases left in between. Germline-derived CDR1 and CDR2 are SGHAT and FQNNGV. CDR3 DNA sequence: TGTGCCAGCAGCTTAGCCTTTGGGGATTCCGGCTACACCTTC. Its protein product is CASSLAFGDSGYTF.

J is TRBJ1-2 and V is TRBV18, with 8 nucleotides matching TRBD1. Per germline, CDR1 KGHSH and CDR2 LQKENI. CDR3 length: 19 amino acids. The V and J ends lost 4 bases and 0 bases, in that order; junction bases with no gene match: 16. CDR3 in DNA: TGTGCCAGCTCACGCGACCTGGGACAGGCGACCGGCTCTAACTATGGCTACACCTTC. Protein product: CASSRDLGQATGSNYGYTF.

The V and J genes are TRBV2 and TRBJ1-1; TRBD1 matches 8 bases. V shed 0 bases, J shed 4 bases, and the junction held 16 bases outside the gene matches. This CDR3 spans 19 amino acids. Germline V CDR1 and CDR2: SNHLY, FYNNEI. This CDR3 is CASSEAGGTGWLKGTEAFF. The CDR3 nucleotides read TGTGCCAGCAGTGAAGCGGGAGGGACAGGATGGTTAAAAGGCACTGAAGCTTTCTTT.

This clone was seen once. The chain employs TRBV10-3 and TRBJ2-7, with 7 bases aligning to TRBD1. The CDR3 is 13 residues long. Germline V gene sequence: CDR1 ENHRY, CDR2 SYGVKD. V lost 5 bases to trimming and J lost 2 bases; unmatched junction nucleotides: 3. The CDR3 region is CAISRDRTYEQYF. In nucleotides, the CDR3 is TGTGCCATCAGTCGGGACAGAACCTACGAGCAGTACTTC.

The rearrangement uses TRBV27 and TRBJ2-7; TRBD1 or TRBD2 may be the D gene (5 bases each). Trimming stripped 4 bases from V and 0 bases from J, with 16 bases between. CDR3 length equals 16 residues. Per the germline V gene, CDR1 is MNHEY and CDR2 is SMNVEV (reference sequence). The CDR3 spells CASSSAEGEISYEQYF. In nucleotides, the CDR3 is TGTGCCAGCAGTTCCGCCGAAGGGGAGATCTCCTACGAGCAGTACTTC.

The chain has TRBV19 and TRBJ1-1; 9 bases fit TRBD1. This CDR3 is built from 14 residues. The germline gives CDR1 LNHDA, CDR2 SQIVND (reference sequence). The junction had 10 bases not matched to a gene; V was cut back by 4 bases and J by 10 bases. The CDR3 DNA is TGTGCCAGTAGTACCCAAGACAGGGGGAGTGGAGCTTTCTTT. It translates to CASSTQDRGSGAFF. Using reference TRBV19 and TRBJ1-1 for the parts outside the CDR3, the full variable domain is DGGITQSPKYLFRKEGQNVTLSCEQNLNHDAMYWYRQDPGQGLRLIYYSQIVNDFQKGDIAEGYSVSREKKESFPLTVTSAQKNPTAFYLCASSTQDRGSGAFFGQGTRLTVV.

This chain connects TRBV6-1 to TRBJ2-7, with TRBD1 identical over 7 bases. V shed 0 bases, J shed 9 bases, and the junction held 8 bases outside the gene matches. The CDR3 extends over 14 amino acids. Germline-derived CDR1 and CDR2 are MNHNS and SASEGT. The CDR3: CASSEAGQLLGQYF. The CDR3 DNA sequence: TGTGCCAGCAGTGAAGCGGGACAGCTCCTAGGGCAGTACTTC.

The CDR3 here is CASSLAGAPNEQFF. The DNA of the CDR3 is TGTGCCAGCAGCTTGGCGGGGGCTCCGAATGAGCAGTTCTTC. The chain has TRBV5-6 and TRBJ2-1; D may be TRBD1 or TRBD2 (6 bases each). This CDR3 spans 14 amino acids. CDR1 SGHDT and CDR2 YYEEEE come from the germline V gene. With 0 bases removed from V and 7 bases from J, the gap between germline ends came to 11 bases.

The V gene is TRBV7-9, the J gene TRBJ2-1; 11 bases agree with TRBD2. Germline CDR1 is SEHNR and CDR2 is FQNEAQ (reference sequence). The junction had 3 bases not matched to a gene; V was cut back by 2 bases and J by 6 bases. The CDR3 totals 15 residues. Written as DNA, the CDR3 is TGTGCCAGCAGCTTAATAGCGGGAGGGCCCAATGAGCAGTTCTTC. This translates into CASSLIAGGPNEQFF.

The chain recombines TRBV29-1 with TRBJ2-7; D is ambiguous. The CDR3 is 12 residues long. Trimming removed 5 bases at V and 2 bases at J, with 10 bases between. Germline CDR1 SQVTM, CDR2 ANQGSEA. CDR3 amino acids: CSVQSGTYEQYF. The CDR3 DNA sequence: TGCAGCGTTCAATCAGGAACCTACGAGCAGTACTTC.

The J gene is TRBJ2-4, the V gene TRBV30, with 10 nucleotides matching TRBD2. Germline assignment: CDR1 GTSNPN and CDR2 SVGIG (reference sequence). Trimming at V came to 3 bases and at J to 1 base, leaving 3 bases not matched to a gene. The CDR3 extends over 15 amino acids. CDR3 DNA sequence: TGTGCCTGGAGCCTTAGCGGGAGGGCCAAAAACATTCAGTACTTC. Protein product: CAWSLSGRAKNIQYF.

The gene calls are TRBV10-3 and TRBJ2-7; 7 bases line up with TRBD1. Trimming took 10 bases from V and 0 from J; bases not matched to a gene: 6. The V gene's germline CDR1 is ENHRY and CDR2 SYGVKD. The CDR3 loop spans 13 amino acids. The CDR3 here is CATEQGHSYEQYF. CDR3 bases: TGTGCCACCGAACAGGGGCACTCCTACGAGCAGTACTTC.

The chain is built from TRBV19 and TRBJ1-3; tentatively, D is TRBD1 (6 bases). Germline V gives CDR1 LNHDA, CDR2 SQIVND (reference sequence). This CDR3 is built from 15 residues. The germline V and J ends were trimmed by 8 bases and 0 bases, with 14 bases remaining between them. CDR3 nucleotide sequence: TGTGCCAGTTGCAGGGGCGGTCTCTCTGGAAACACCATATATTTT. Its protein is CASCRGGLSGNTIYF.

The V gene is TRBV9, the J gene TRBJ2-5; 9 positions match TRBD2. V shed 4 bases and J 1 base; nucleotides not matched to a gene: 8. CDR1 is SGDLS and CDR2 is YYNGEE in the germline V gene. This CDR3 has 16 amino acids. The CDR3 DNA reads TGTGCCAGCAGCTTGGGACAGCGGGGGGCCCAAGAGACCCAGTACTTC. It yields the protein CASSLGQRGAQETQYF.

This chain joins TRBV27 and TRBJ1-2, with D possibly TRBD1 on 5 matching bases. This CDR3 is 18 amino acids long. The germline V and J ends were trimmed by 0 bases and 5 bases, with 22 bases remaining between them. The germline gives CDR1 MNHEY, CDR2 SMNVEV (reference sequence). CDR3: CASSLSLNPGLALYGYTF. CDR3 bases: TGTGCCAGCAGTTTATCCCTGAACCCGGGACTGGCTTTGTATGGCTACACCTTC.

CDR3: CASSLGRWTEAFF. The CDR3 nucleotides read TGTGCCAGCAGCTTAGGTCGCTGGACTGAAGCTTTCTTT. This chain joins TRBV7-8 and TRBJ1-1; the D is unclear. The germline V gene has CDR1 SGHVS and CDR2 FQNEAQ. V lost 1 base, J lost 5 bases, and 8 bases lay in between. The CDR3 runs to 13 residues.